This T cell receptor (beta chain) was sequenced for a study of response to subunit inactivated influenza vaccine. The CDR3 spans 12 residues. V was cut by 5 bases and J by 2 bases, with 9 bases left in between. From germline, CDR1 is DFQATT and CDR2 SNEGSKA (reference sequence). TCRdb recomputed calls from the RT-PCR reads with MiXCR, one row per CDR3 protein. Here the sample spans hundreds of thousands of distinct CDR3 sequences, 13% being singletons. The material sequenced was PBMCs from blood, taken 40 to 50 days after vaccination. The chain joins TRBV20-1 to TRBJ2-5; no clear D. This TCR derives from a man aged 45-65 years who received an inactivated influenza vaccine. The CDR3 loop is CSALGVQETQYF. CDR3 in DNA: TGCAGTGCTCTAGGTGTGCAAGAGACCCAGTACTTC.